The T cell receptor beta chain described here comes from a study of spatial heterogeneity in lung cancer. For the study at large: Correlation of TCR transcript counts in tumor regions with a T cell module score from matched bulk RNA-seq was strong.

TCR cDNA molecules each had a unique molecular identifier. One entry per CDR3 protein results from TCRdb running MiXCR on the 5' RACE reads. The data hold nearly 15,000 distinct CDR3 sequences, with roughly 7.3% observed a single time. Time point noted: sample taken at primary tumor resection. This clonotype was observed many times. Its specificity is not known. General study results and limits: Counts of expanded alpha and beta TCRs within tumors tracked the tumor nonsynonymous mutation count. Among tumor T cells, estimated coverage was roughly 7.4% for alpha chains and roughly 14% for beta chains.

This clonotype originated in a male donor with early-stage non-small cell lung cancer. Material: lung tumor tissue, obtained at surgery.

The CDR3 DNA is TGCAGTGCTAGAGAGGGACAGGGCACCGGGGAGCTGTTTTTT. Its protein product is CSAREGQGTGELFF. V gene TRBV20-1 combines with J gene TRBJ2-2; 9 bases map to TRBD1. The CDR3 sequence is 14 residues long. The V gene end was trimmed by 0 bases and the J gene end by 4 bases; junction bases not matched to a gene: 0. Germline V CDR1 and CDR2: DFQATT, SNEGSKA (reference sequence).